The rows below give T cell receptor beta chains drawn from one sample of a study of T cells in Graves' hyperthyroidism and ophthalmopathy. From the multiplex PCR reads, TCRdb called clonotypes with MiXCR, one entry per CDR3 protein. The sample consists of around 540,000 distinct CDR3 sequences, 15% to 20% of them appearing once. Sequencing input: blood. All receptors derive from a woman aged 25-40 years with Graves' ophthalmopathy. CDR3s include the opening cysteine and the closing phenylalanine or tryptophan. A D gene is named only where the DNA matches it firmly. The size entry is marked missing in some rows and otherwise reads once, few, many or a size class.

j_call d_call v_call clone_size cdr3_nt cdr3_aa
TRBJ2-1 TRBD2 TRBV20-1 many TGCAGTGCTTCGGGACTAGCGGAGACGCAGTTCTTC CSASGLAETQFF
TRBJ1-4 TRBD1 TRBV6-1 few TGTGCCAGCGGGACAGGAAGGGCGAATGAAAAACTGTTTTTT CASGTGRANEKLFF
TRBJ2-5 - TRBV7-2 many TGTGCCAGCAGCTCAGGACACGGAATCGGGGAGACCCAGTACTTC CASSSGHGIGETQYF
TRBJ2-2 TRBD1 TRBV6-1 many TGTGCCAGCAGACCTCACAGGGGTGGCACCGGGGAGCTGTTTTTT CASRPHRGGTGELFF
TRBJ1-1 - TRBV6-2/TRBV6-3 many TGTGCCACCACTCAGGAGGTTTGGACTGAAGCTTTCTTT CATTQEVWTEAFF
TRBJ2-2 - TRBV30 many TGTGCCTGGAGTGTACGGGGCCCCGGGGAGCTGTTTTTT CAWSVRGPGELFF
TRBJ2-1 - TRBV12-3/TRBV12-4 few TGTGCCAGCAGTTTGAATGGGGGCGATGAGCAGTTCTTC CASSLNGGDEQFF
TRBJ1-5 - TRBV6-2/TRBV6-3 - TGTGCCAGCAGTTACTCGAGGGGACGCCGACCTAATCAGCCCCAGCATTTT CASSYSRGRRPNQPQHF
TRBJ2-2 TRBD1 TRBV6-2/TRBV6-3 many TGTGCCAGCAGTTACTCAGGGGACAGGGCGACCGGGGAGCTGTTTTTT CASSYSGDRATGELFF
TRBJ2-5 TRBD1 TRBV4-1 few TGCGCCAGCAGCCAAGGGACAGGGGCTCAAGAGACCCAGTACTTC CASSQGTGAQETQYF
TRBJ1-5 - TRBV3-1 few TGTGCCAGCAGCCAAGGGACTCAGCCCCAGCATTTT CASSQGTQPQHF
TRBJ2-7 - TRBV3-1 many TGTGCCAGCGCACCAGAGAGGGGCGAGCAGTACTTC CASAPERGEQYF
TRBJ2-2 TRBD1 TRBV6-5 - TGTGCCAGCAGTTATGTGGGACAGGGGACCGGGGAGCTGTTTTTT CASSYVGQGTGELFF
TRBJ2-3 - TRBV4-1 few TGCGCCAGCAGCCGACAAGCGGGCATCACAGATACGCAGTATTTT CASSRQAGITDTQYF
TRBJ2-7 TRBD1 TRBV18 - TGTGCCAGCAGCAGGGGGAGCGCGTCCTACGAGCAGTACTTC CASSRGSASYEQYF
TRBJ2-3 - TRBV7-6 - TGTGCCAGCAGCTTAGATCCGGGCGCCGCAGATACGCAGTATTTT CASSLDPGAADTQYF
TRBJ1-4 - TRBV10-3 - TGTGCCATTGGAGACAACGAGGGGGGAAAACTGTTTTTT CAIGDNEGGKLFF
TRBJ1-1 - TRBV7-2 many TGTGCCAGCAGCCGTTTGTGGGGGATGGGCACTGAAGCTTTCTTT CASSRLWGMGTEAFF
TRBJ2-6 - TRBV11-2 few TGTGCCAGCAGCTTAGGGCGGGGACGCTCTGGGGCCAACGTCCTGACTTTC CASSLGRGRSGANVLTF
TRBJ2-1 TRBD2 TRBV11-2 many TGTGCCAGCAGCGCCCTAGCGGGAGGAAATGAGCAGTTCTTC CASSALAGGNEQFF
TRBJ2-2 - TRBV6-2/TRBV6-3 many TGTGCCAGCAGTTACTCGAGGGCAGGGACCACCGGGGAGCTGTTTTTT CASSYSRAGTTGELFF
TRBJ1-4 TRBD1 TRBV2 many TGTGCCAGCAGTGGGGGACAGGGAGCCTCAACTAATGAAAAACTGTTTTTT CASSGGQGASTNEKLFF
TRBJ2-2 - TRBV6-2/TRBV6-3 few TGTGCCAGCAGCCGTCCCCACCGACGGTACACCGGGGAGCTGTTTTTT CASSRPHRRYTGELFF
TRBJ2-7 TRBD1 TRBV7-9 many TGTGCCAGCAGCTTAGACAGGGGCTACGAGCAGTACTTC CASSLDRGYEQYF
TRBJ1-1 - TRBV13 - TGTGCCAGCAGCTTAGAGGGTGGGAGTAACACTGAAGCTTTCTTT CASSLEGGSNTEAFF
TRBJ1-6 TRBD1 TRBV2 many TGTGCCAGCACCGGGACGACAGGGCGGAATTCACCCCTCCACTTT CASTGTTGRNSPLHF
TRBJ2-2 - TRBV6-1 - TGTGCCAGCAGTAAACCGGGACGGGGGATCACCGGGGAGCTGTTTTTT CASSKPGRGITGELFF